A selection of T cell receptor beta chains follows, all from one sample in a study of blood T cell repertoires in COVID-19. Using immunoSEQ multiplex PCR, the repertoire was profiled, and TCRdb retains in-frame clones only, with some absent. The sample yields around 300,000 clones, 75% to 90% seen once. Sequencing was carried out using peripheral blood. All receptors come from a man aged 45-65 years with acute or convalescent COVID-19. Both conserved end residues are part of each CDR3.

V	J	CDR3
TRBV25-1	TRBJ2-5	CASSEYGTVYQETQYF
TRBV7-9	TRBJ2-1	CASSSSAFPGYGEQFF
TRBV19	TRBJ2-3	CASSIGTGTDTQYF
TRBV5-1	TRBJ1-1	CASRSDRNTEAFF
TRBV5-1	TRBJ2-7	CASSLTVSGDASYEQYF
TRBV6-4	TRBJ2-2	CASSDSGGNTGELFF
TRBV6-4	TRBJ1-6	CASSPGQGNSPLHF
TRBV7-5	TRBJ2-1	CARRPPGLAGGRNEQFF
TRBV2	TRBJ1-1	CASRGGPGTLNTEAFF
TRBV10-2	TRBJ1-6	CASSDSRRGNSPLHF
TRBV10-3	TRBJ2-7	CAIRTGQGKDEQYF
TRBV10-3	TRBJ1-1	CAIIPDKNTEAFF
TRBV30	TRBJ1-5	CAWGREDSNQPQHF
TRBV19	TRBJ2-6	CASSEQGVTGANVLTF
TRBV3-1/TRBV3-2	TRBJ1-2	CASSQDGGGQGHYGYTF